Detailed here is one TCR beta chain. Its antigen is as yet unknown. A read error may account for a junction end that differs from germline. The data derive from a study of T cell repertoires in cytomegalovirus infection. Overall study context: Matching HLA type and CMV infection were both indicated by public TCR beta signatures.

Using its own MiXCR run on the reads, TCRdb lists one record per CDR3 protein. Of about 920,000 distinct CDR3 sequences in the sample, around 30% are singletons; the top ten hold 11% to 15%. The sequencing here drew on cultured CD8+ T cells from PBMCs, taken from culture after CMV antigen stimulation. This TCR was recovered from a human donor in good health (CMV status not recorded). Some clones in this sample may be carry-over from other donors' samples.

The CDR3 sequence is CASRQVTGGKAYEQYF. The CDR3 DNA reads TGTGCCAGCAGACAAGTAACGGGGGGAAAAGCCTACGAGCAGTACTTC. The chain recombines TRBV3-1 with TRBJ2-7, with 7 bases aligning to TRBD2. The germline CDR1 and CDR2 sequences are LGHDT and YNNKEL (reference sequence). This CDR3 spans 16 amino acids.